The next 9 T cell receptor beta chains were all read from a single sample in a study of T cells after yellow fever vaccination. TCRdb itself ran the 5' RACE reads through MiXCR, one entry per CDR3 protein. Of about 360,000 distinct CDR3 sequences in the sample, about 6% were seen once. Material: PBMCs, obtained 5 days after the yellow fever booster vaccination. The receptors originated from a man in his thirties or forties who received the YFV17D yellow fever vaccine.

This clonotype was observed at least ten times. This chain uses TRBV2 with TRBJ1-1; the D gene is possibly TRBD1 (5 bases). CDR1 and CDR2 from the germline V gene are SNHLY and FYNNEI. The V end was cut by 8 bases, the J end by 2 bases, with 12 bases between. The CDR3 is made up of 13 amino acids. The chain's CDR3 is CASGETVNTEAFF. DNA of the CDR3: TGTGCCAGCGGAGAGACAGTTAACACTGAAGCTTTCTTT.

This clonotype was seen repeatedly, ten times or more. The V call is TRBV6-1, the J call TRBJ1-4, with D perhaps matching TRBD1 (6 bases). Trimming left V 11 bases short and J 6 bases short, with 16 bases between. The V gene's germline CDR1 is MNHNS and CDR2 SASEGT. The length of the CDR3 is 13 residues. CDR3 amino acids: CAALQGGDEKLFF. DNA for the CDR3: TGTGCCGCTTTACAGGGAGGCGATGAAAAACTGTTTTTT.

This chain connects TRBV30 to TRBJ2-1; D not certain. Trimming left V 5 bases short and J 0 bases short, with 14 bases between. The CDR3 has 15 amino acids. Germline V lookup: CDR1 GTSNPN, CDR2 SVGIG (reference sequence). DNA of the CDR3: TGTGCCTGGGTTGCGGCTGCGAGCTCCTACAATGAGCAGTTCTTC. The encoded protein is CAWVAAASSYNEQFF.

The table lists this clonotype with many counts. The rearrangement links TRBV20-1 to TRBJ1-6; possibly TRBD1 for D (6 bases). The CDR3 length is 18 residues. Trimming cost V 0 bases and J 7 bases, with 22 bases left between them. Germline CDR1 is DFQATT and CDR2 is SNEGSKA (reference sequence). The CDR3 sequence is CSARDKKISVRGNSPLHF. The CDR3 nucleotides read TGCAGTGCTAGAGATAAGAAAATCTCGGTCAGGGGAAATTCACCCCTCCACTTT.

The J gene is TRBJ1-1, the V gene TRBV4-1; perhaps TRBD1 as D (6 bases). This CDR3 is built from 12 residues. Germline CDR1 reads MGHRA; CDR2 reads YSYEKL. Trimming cost V 3 bases and J 8 bases, with 10 bases left between them. CDR3 sequence reads: CASSQTGGEAFF. Here the CDR3 DNA reads TGCGCCAGCAGCCAGACAGGAGGGGAAGCTTTCTTT.

This clonotype has ten or more counts. This chain links TRBV24-1 with TRBJ2-1; either TRBD1 or TRBD2 may supply D (6 bases each). CDR1 is KGHDR, CDR2 SFDVKD, per germline. V lost 3 bases and J 7 bases, leaving 15 bases between the germline ends. The CDR3 is made up of 15 amino acids. DNA of the CDR3: TGTGCCACCAGTGATAACCGGGGGCTTACAAATGAGCAGTTCTTC. Its translation: CATSDNRGLTNEQFF.

The chain uses TRBV20-1 and TRBJ2-1, with 11 bases that match TRBD2. Looked up from germline, CDR1 is DFQATT and CDR2 is SNEGSKA (reference sequence). Trimming cost V 5 bases and J 7 bases; bases outside gene matches: 10. The CDR3 totals 15 residues. This CDR3 is CSAYRLAGITNEQFF. In DNA, the CDR3 is TGCAGTGCTTACAGACTAGCGGGAATCACGAATGAGCAGTTCTTC.

The chain couples TRBV4-3 to TRBJ2-1, with 8 bases identical to TRBD1. The V and J ends lost 4 bases and 7 bases, in that order; junction bases with no gene match: 12. The CDR3 has 16 amino acids. The germline V gene encodes CDR1 LGHNA and CDR2 YSLEER. DNA for the CDR3: TGCGCCAGCAGCCCTCTCGGAACAGGGGGAGAGAATGAGCAGTTCTTC. The encoded protein is CASSPLGTGGENEQFF.

This clonotype has just a few counts. The chain employs TRBV7-6 and TRBJ2-1, with 11 bases matching TRBD1. J gave up 0 bases and V 4 bases, and 2 bases lay outside the gene matches. The CDR3 sequence is 16 residues long. Germline CDR1 is SGHVS and CDR2 is FNYEAQ. The CDR3: CASSWTGGGSYNEQFF. CDR3 DNA: TGTGCCAGCAGCTGGACAGGGGGCGGCTCCTACAATGAGCAGTTCTTC. Drawing the rest from reference TRBV7-6 and TRBJ2-1, the complete variable domain is GAGVSQSPRYKVTKRGQDVALRCDPISGHVSLYWYRQALGQGPEFLTYFNYEAQQDKSGLPNDRFSAERPEGSISTLTIQRTEQRDSAMYRCASSWTGGGSYNEQFFGPGTRLTVL.